This TCR beta chain was recorded in a study of blood T cells in healthy people across ages. Together with a sample-barcoded 5' primer, a J-beta primer mix was included in a second PCR lasting about 7 to 11 cycles. A single record per CDR3 protein comes from TCRdb applying MiXCR to the 5' RACE reads. Of 1.2 million to 1.5 million distinct CDR3 sequences listed, approximately 59% are singletons. Each donor was a healthy Caucasian individual from Russia, aged about 6 to 90. The germline V gene encodes CDR1 SGDLS and CDR2 YYNGEE. The CDR3 is 14 amino acids. The sequence was collected from a man aged 18-30 years in good health. The sample was blood. This chain joins TRBV9 and TRBJ2-4; tentatively, D is TRBD2 (6 bases). The last part of the DNA fits TRBJ2-7 better; the J call may be wrong. The CDR3 spells CASSVGAGNYEQYF. The CDR3 region has the DNA TGTGCCAGCAGCGTAGGAGCGGGCAACTACGAGCAGTACTTC.